Described below is a single TCR beta chain sequence and its context. Its antigen is still unknown. This CDR3 spans 13 amino acids. Per germline, CDR1 DFQATT and CDR2 SNEGSKA (reference sequence). The data were taken from a study of post-analysis software for immune sequencing data. Overall study findings and caveats: About five TRBV segments were more frequent in patients than controls; TRBV5-6, TRBV5-1 and TRBV20-1 belonged to this group.

Libraries were made from TCR beta cDNA, and they carried unique molecular identifiers. TCRdb used MiXCR to reprocess the PCR reads, holding one entry per CDR3 protein. The data show about 770,000 distinct CDR3 sequences, 35% to 55% seen once. V gene TRBV20-1 combines with J gene TRBJ2-7; D possibly matches TRBD1 or TRBD2 (7 bases each). The DNA end favors TRBJ2-5, so the J call may be wrong. The TCR comes from a girl under 18 with multiple sclerosis. The sequencing sample was made of blood. The DNA for the CDR3 is TGCAGTGCCAGGGGGGGCCGCGGGGAGACCCAGTACTTC. Translation gives CSARGGRGETQYF.